These 30 T cell receptor beta chains came from one sample sequenced in a study of T cells in Graves' hyperthyroidism and ophthalmopathy. Researchers amplified the TCR beta CDR3 regions from RNA transcripts. The primer set for the first-round RT-PCR of the TCR CDR3 was HTBI. TCRdb reanalysed the multiplex PCR reads using MiXCR and keeps one entry per CDR3 protein. Of 480,000 or so distinct CDR3 sequences in the sample, 46% were seen once. Source material: peripheral blood or thyroid tissue (not recorded which). The receptors stem from an adult woman with Graves' disease, either hyperthyroidism or ophthalmopathy (not recorded which).

This clonotype was observed many times. The V and J genes are TRBV3-1 and TRBJ1-5; maybe TRBD1 (5 bases). The V end lost 4 bases, the J end lost 7 bases, and 14 bases lay between the germline ends. Germline V lookup: CDR1 LGHDT, CDR2 YNNKEL (reference sequence). The CDR3 sequence is 14 residues long. The CDR3, as DNA: TGTGCCAGCAGCCCTTACTCGGGGGGACAGCCCCAGCATTTT. This sequence encodes CASSPYSGGQPQHF. Together with reference TRBV3-1 and TRBJ1-5, the CDR3 gives the full variable domain: DTAVSQTPKYLVTQMGNDKSIKCEQNLGHDTMYWYKQDSKKFLKIMFSYNNKELIINETVPNRFSPKSPDKAHLNLHINSLELGDSAVYFCASSPYSGGQPQHFGDGTRLSIL.

CDR3 DNA: TGTGCCAGCAGCCCGGCGGGGAGGGCCTTTCAAGAGACCCAGTACTTC. It is translated as CASSPAGRAFQETQYF. V usage is TRBV7-6 and J usage is TRBJ2-5; 7 nucleotides line up with TRBD2. The CDR3 runs to 16 residues. Germline loops: CDR1 SGHVS, CDR2 FNYEAQ. Trimming took 5 bases from V and 2 from J; bases not matched to a gene: 11.

In its sample, this clonotype was seen a few times. The chain employs TRBV20-1 and TRBJ1-2, with 9 bases that match TRBD1. Germline CDR1 reads DFQATT; CDR2 reads SNEGSKA (reference sequence). The CDR3 length is 17 residues. The V and J ends lost 5 bases and 2 bases, in that order; junction bases with no gene match: 15. The CDR3 loop is CSAAFPSGQGINYGYTF. Written as DNA, the CDR3 is TGCAGTGCTGCCTTTCCTTCAGGACAGGGGATAAACTATGGCTACACCTTC.

Of note for this clonotype: With a much larger clone just one base away, this may be a read error. The conserved phenylalanine or tryptophan normally closing the CDR3 is absent here, so this likely arose from a read error. This rearrangement joins TRBV29-1 to TRBJ2-7, with a tentative D call TRBD2 (6 bases). The germline V gene has CDR1 SQVTM and CDR2 ANQGSEA. This CDR3 is 12 amino acids long. V was pared by 6 bases and J by 0 bases, with 9 bases between. The CDR3 DNA reads as TGCAGCGTCGGGGGAGCCTCCTACGAGCAGTACCTC. It translates to CSVGGASYEQYL.

This clonotype was counted many times. The chain couples TRBV18 to TRBJ1-2; no reliable D call. This CDR3 comprises 11 residues. From germline, CDR1 is KGHSH and CDR2 LQKENI. Trimming stripped 1 base from V and 10 bases from J, with 7 bases between. CDR3 coding DNA: TGTGCCAGCTCACCACAGGGCTCCTACACCTTC. Its protein product is CASSPQGSYTF. Combining the CDR3 with reference TRBV18 and TRBJ1-2 gives the whole variable domain NAGVMQNPRHLVRRRGQEARLRCSPMKGHSHVYWYRQLPEEGLKFMVYLQKENIIDESGMPKERFSAEFPKEGPSILRIQQVVRGDSAAYFCASSPQGSYTFGSGTRLTVV.

The V call is TRBV4-1, the J call TRBJ2-5; 9 positions agree with TRBD2. The CDR3 length is 15 residues. Losses at the gene ends were 6 bases for V and 5 bases for J; bases not matched to a gene: 10. The V gene's germline CDR1 is MGHRA and CDR2 YSYEKL. The CDR3 loop reads CASRLGGLAAETQYF. The CDR3 nucleotides are TGCGCCAGCAGACTCGGGGGACTAGCAGCGGAGACCCAGTACTTC.

The chain is built from TRBV15 and TRBJ1-5, with 9 bases that match TRBD1. Germline CDR1 is LNHNV and CDR2 is YYDKDF (reference sequence). This CDR3 contains 18 residues. The J segment lost 7 bases and the V segment lost 7 bases, leaving 20 bases of the junction unmatched. The DNA of the CDR3 is TGTGCCACCACGGAAAGGGGGGAAACAGGGGGCCCTGCACAGCCCCAGCATTTT. It is translated as CATTERGETGGPAQPQHF. Filled out from reference TRBV15 and TRBJ1-5, the complete variable domain reads DAMVIQNPRYQVTQFGKPVTLSCSQTLNHNVMYWYQQKSSQAPKLLFHYYDKDFNNEADTPDNFQSRRPNTSFCFLDIRSPGLGDTAMYLCATTERGETGGPAQPQHFGDGTRLSIL.

The chain combines TRBV20-1 with TRBJ2-2, with TRBD2 identical over 9 bases. Germline CDR1 and CDR2: DFQATT and SNEGSKA (reference sequence). The CDR3 has 15 residues. Losses at the gene ends were 2 bases for V and 0 bases for J; bases not matched to a gene: 1. CDR3 in DNA: TGCAGTGCTAGACTAGCGGGACCGAACACCGGGGAGCTGTTTTTT. It specifies CSARLAGPNTGELFF.

This chain links TRBV5-1 with TRBJ1-1, with D uncertain. This CDR3 region has 15 residues. The V end was cut by 4 bases, the J end by 4 bases, with 17 bases between. Germline CDR1 and CDR2: SGHRS and YFSETQ. The CDR3: CASSAGVPSGTEAFF. The CDR3 DNA sequence: TGCGCCAGCAGCGCCGGAGTCCCTAGTGGCACTGAAGCTTTCTTT.

This clonotype was found many times. The chain links TRBV10-1 to TRBJ2-2; D is perhaps TRBD1 (5 bases). Per germline, CDR1 WNHNN and CDR2 SYGVQD (reference sequence). CDR3 length equals 16 residues. Trimming stripped 2 bases from V and 7 bases from J, with 17 bases between. The DNA for the CDR3 is TGCGCCAGCAGTGAGGGATCACCTATCAGGGACGGGGAGCTGTTTTTT. Translated, it gives CASSEGSPIRDGELFF.

This rearrangement joins TRBV5-1 to TRBJ2-6; D remains ambiguous. CDR3 length equals 14 residues. Trimming stripped 8 bases from V and 4 bases from J, with 13 bases between. Per germline, CDR1 SGHRS and CDR2 YFSETQ. The CDR3 region is CASRSVWGANVLTF. The CDR3 DNA is TGCGCCAGTCGCTCCGTTTGGGGGGCCAACGTCCTGACTTTC. Full variable domain (missing parts from reference TRBV5-1 and TRBJ2-6): KAGVTQTPRYLIKTRGQQVTLSCSPISGHRSVSWYQQTPGQGLQFLFEYFSETQRNKGNFPGRFSGRQFSNSRSEMNVSTLELGDSALYLCASRSVWGANVLTFGAGSRLTVL.

This clonotype was seen many times. The chain couples TRBV29-1 to TRBJ2-5; D tentatively reads TRBD1 or TRBD2 (7 bases each). The CDR3 is 16 amino acids. Germline V gene lookup returns CDR1 SQVTM and CDR2 ANQGSEA. V shed 4 bases and J shed 5 bases, with 23 bases lying between them. The CDR3 region has the DNA TGCAGCGTTGTGAGGCAGGGGGGGGTCCATGGGGAGACCCAGTACTTC. Protein: CSVVRQGGVHGETQYF.

This clonotype was detected a few times. The rearrangement uses TRBV6-1 and TRBJ1-2; unclear D gene. The CDR3 extends over 12 amino acids. CDR1 and CDR2 from the germline V gene are MNHNS and SASEGT. V dropped 2 bases and J dropped 13 bases, with 14 bases sitting between them. CDR3 DNA: TGTGCCAGCAGTGAATTGGGCTGGATTTGCACCTTC. Translating gives CASSELGWICTF.

This clonotype was counted ten times or more. The V call is TRBV5-6, the J call TRBJ1-1; TRBD1 is a possible D gene (5 bases). The CDR3 runs 17 residues. The germline V and J ends were trimmed by 0 bases and 10 bases, with 25 bases remaining between them. Germline values: CDR1 SGHDT, CDR2 YYEEEE. The CDR3 is CASSLGPGLGRGGGAFF. The DNA for the CDR3 is TGTGCCAGCAGCTTGGGGCCGGGTTTGGGGCGCGGCGGAGGAGCTTTCTTT. Full variable domain (rest looked up from reference TRBV5-6 and TRBJ1-1): DAGVTQSPTHLIKTRGQQVTLRCSPKSGHDTVSWYQQALGQGPQFIFQYYEEEERQRGNFPDRFSGHQFPNYSSELNVNALLLGDSALYLCASSLGPGLGRGGGAFFGQGTRLTVV.

This clonotype was counted at least ten times. The rearrangement joins TRBV5-1 to TRBJ2-2; 10 nucleotides agree with TRBD2. The V gene end was trimmed by 2 bases and the J gene end by 2 bases; junction bases not matched to a gene: 3. The CDR3 covers 16 residues. The V gene's germline CDR1 is SGHRS and CDR2 YFSETQ. The CDR3 here is CASSLLAGGNTGELFF. The CDR3 DNA reads as TGCGCCAGCAGCTTATTAGCGGGAGGCAACACCGGGGAGCTGTTTTTT.

J is TRBJ2-5 and V is TRBV7-9; D might be TRBD2 (6 bases). Germline V gene data show CDR1 as SEHNR and CDR2 as FQNEAQ (reference sequence). V was clipped by 5 bases and J by 2 bases, with 12 bases between them. The CDR3 spans 14 residues. The CDR3 DNA reads TGTGCCAGCAGCAAGAGGCTAGCGCAAGAGACCCAGTACTTC. It encodes CASSKRLAQETQYF.

Note on this clonotype: One end of the junction does not line up with germline, which may come from a read error. The rearrangement uses TRBV5-1 and TRBJ2-7; D possibly corresponds to TRBD2 (5 bases). Germline loops: CDR1 SGHRS, CDR2 YFSETQ. CDR3 length: 14 residues. The CDR3 bases are TGCGCCAGCAGCTTGGGAGGGCTGGTTGACGAGCAGCACTTC. Translated, it gives CASSLGGLVDEQHF.

The V call is TRBV7-8, the J call TRBJ2-7; tentatively, D is TRBD1 or TRBD2 (5 bases each). V lost 5 bases and J 2 bases, leaving 16 bases between the germline ends. Per the germline V gene, CDR1 is SGHVS and CDR2 is FQNEAQ. This CDR3 is built from 15 residues. The CDR3 here is CASSQGGGHTYEQYF. The CDR3 DNA follows: TGTGCCAGCAGCCAAGGTGGGGGTCACACCTACGAGCAGTACTTC. The full variable domain, with the rest looked up from reference TRBV7-8 and TRBJ2-7, is GAGVSQSPRYKVAKRGQDVALRCDPISGHVSLFWYQQALGQGPEFLTYFQNEAQLDKSGLPSDRFFAERPEGSVSTLKIQRTQQEDSAVYLCASSQGGGHTYEQYFGPGTRLTVT.

This clonotype has a handful of counts. The chain links TRBV7-9 to TRBJ1-2; D remains ambiguous. V was clipped by 1 base and J by 8 bases, with 14 bases between them. This CDR3 has 14 residues. CDR1 and CDR2 from the germline V gene are SEHNR and FQNEAQ (reference sequence). CDR3 sequence: CASSLVAPAGGYTF. In nucleotides, the CDR3 is TGTGCCAGCAGCTTAGTCGCACCCGCGGGAGGCTACACCTTC.

About this clonotype: It may be a read error: a sequence one base away is much more abundant. This chain links TRBV20-1 with TRBJ1-1, with D possibly matching TRBD1 (6 bases). Trimming removed 8 bases from V and 4 bases from J, with 23 bases in between. Germline V gives CDR1 DFQATT, CDR2 SNEGSKA (reference sequence). The CDR3 is 15 amino acids. In nucleotides, the CDR3 is TGCAGTACTCCCAGAGGGGGGGGCGTGAGCACTGAAGCTTTCTTT. Its translation: CSTPRGGGVSTEAFF.

The V and J genes are TRBV7-9 and TRBJ1-1; D gene ambiguous. The CDR3 contains 14 residues. Germline loops: CDR1 SEHNR, CDR2 FQNEAQ (reference sequence). Trimming left V 8 bases short and J 6 bases short, with 19 bases between. In DNA form, the CDR3 reads TGTGCCAGCTCGTTGGGGATCATAAGGGCTGAAGCTTTCTTT. Encoded protein: CASSLGIIRAEAFF.

At least ten counts were recorded for this clonotype. This chain uses TRBV10-3 with TRBJ2-7; 10 nucleotides align to TRBD2. The V gene's germline CDR1 is ENHRY and CDR2 SYGVKD. The junction had 7 bases not matched to a gene; V was cut back by 2 bases and J by 6 bases. The CDR3 spans 15 residues. The CDR3 bases are TGTGCCATCAGTGAGGCCCTAGCGGGAGTTCTCGAGCAGTACTTC. This codes for CAISEALAGVLEQYF.

Notes on this clonotype: Mismatch with germline at one junction end may stem from a read error. The chain is built from TRBV20-1 and TRBJ2-2, with TRBD2 matching over 7 bases. Germline CDR1 and CDR2: DFQATT and SNEGSKA (reference sequence). The CDR3 sequence is 16 residues long. The CDR3 nucleotides read TGCAGTGCTAGAGATCGGAGGGAGGGCCAGGCCGGGAAGCTGTTTTTT. This gives the protein CSARDRREGQAGKLFF.

In its sample, this clonotype was seen many times. The chain is built from TRBV7-9 and TRBJ1-4; perhaps TRBD1 as D (5 bases). Per the germline V gene, CDR1 is SEHNR and CDR2 is FQNEAQ (reference sequence). CDR3 length equals 16 residues. Deletions cut 2 bases from V and 7 bases from J, with 17 bases between. CDR3 protein: CASSLYTDRGSEKLFF. CDR3 DNA: TGTGCCAGCAGCTTATATACAGATAGGGGCAGTGAAAAACTGTTTTTT.

This clonotype was counted a single time. The chain links TRBV7-8 to TRBJ2-7; D call uncertain. There are 12 residues in the CDR3. The germline V gene encodes CDR1 SGHVS and CDR2 FQNEAQ. Trimming removed 2 bases at V and 7 bases at J, with 9 bases between. The CDR3 DNA reads as TGTGCCAGCAGCTTACAGGCATTTGAGCAGTACTTC. Protein sequence: CASSLQAFEQYF.

This clonotype was counted a single time. J is TRBJ2-5 and V is TRBV24-1; D possibly matches TRBD1 or TRBD2 (5 bases each). The germline CDR1 and CDR2 sequences are KGHDR and SFDVKD. This CDR3 spans 12 amino acids. V was pared by 3 bases and J by 11 bases, with 12 bases between. The CDR3 sequence: CATSDGTHNQYF. In DNA form, the CDR3 reads TGTGCCACCAGTGATGGGACGCACAATCAGTACTTC.

This clonotype was found a few times. The V gene is TRBV3-1, the J gene TRBJ1-1, with D hard to call. This CDR3 spans 14 amino acids. Trimming shortened V by 0 bases and J by 6 bases, and 11 bases separated the two germline ends. Germline V gene sequence: CDR1 LGHDT, CDR2 YNNKEL (reference sequence). Written as DNA, the CDR3 is TGTGCCAGCAGCCAAGAATGGGGTGGGGCTGAAGCTTTCTTT. Its translation: CASSQEWGGAEAFF.

This clonotype was counted at least ten times. The rearrangement links TRBV10-1 to TRBJ2-7, with D possibly matching TRBD1 (5 bases). This CDR3 comprises 13 residues. Germline V gene data show CDR1 as WNHNN and CDR2 as SYGVQD (reference sequence). With 5 bases removed from V and 2 bases from J, the gap between germline ends came to 10 bases. CDR3 DNA sequence: TGCGCCAGCAGTCCAGGGAACACCTACGAGCAGTACTTC. This gives the protein CASSPGNTYEQYF.

In this sample, this clonotype turned up many times. V is TRBV7-2 and J is TRBJ1-5, with a tentative D call TRBD1 (6 bases). Germline CDR1 SGHTA, CDR2 FQGNSA. The CDR3 runs 14 residues. V lost 1 base to trimming and J lost 6 bases, with 10 bases between them. The CDR3 nucleotides are TGTGCCAGCAGCTTAGAGGGGGATGTTCAGCCCCAGCATTTT. Protein product: CASSLEGDVQPQHF.

For this clonotype: Its ends do not fully match the called genes, so a read error is possible. DNA of the CDR3: TGCGCCAGCAGATTGGACGGGACAACTAATGAAAAACTGTTTTTT. Translated, it gives CASRLDGTTNEKLFF. The rearrangement uses TRBV5-1 and TRBJ1-4; D is unresolved. Per the germline V gene, CDR1 is SGHRS and CDR2 is YFSETQ. The CDR3 has 15 residues.